The 13 T cell receptor beta chains presented below share a single source sample, sequenced in a study of CD8 T cells in Susac syndrome (dated by TCRdb to between 2019 and 2020). The method behind the library was the immunoSEQ multiplex PCR assay. RNA was extracted using the RNeasy kit, and about 0.5 to 1 ug of the RNA was reverse transcribed with random hexamers. Through fastp at Q25 and MiXCR, TCRdb rebuilt clones from the public reads, retaining in-frame beta chains. Identical CDR3 proteins give one entry, which carries the most common genes and DNA. The sample table holds under 85,000 distinct CDR3 sequences, of which under 95% were seen once. The ten largest account for about 0.41% of the sample. Sequences were obtained from CD8+ T cells from PBMCs. Receptor source: a human donor with Susac syndrome.

The chain combines TRBV28 with TRBJ2-4; either TRBD1 or TRBD2 may fit D (7 bases each). This CDR3 spans 14 amino acids. Germline CDR1 is MDHEN and CDR2 is SYDVKM. Trimming removed 6 bases from V and 5 bases from J, with 14 bases in between. The CDR3 loop reads CASRYQGGQNIQYF. CDR3 in DNA: TGTGCCAGCAGGTACCAGGGGGGGCAAAACATTCAGTACTTC.

V is TRBV13 and J is TRBJ2-7, with D maybe TRBD2 (6 bases). The CDR3 is made up of 14 amino acids. Germline lookup yields CDR1 PRHDT and CDR2 FYEKMQ (reference sequence). The V and J ends lost 3 bases and 5 bases respectively, with 14 bases between them. CDR3 in amino acids: CASSFTGENHEQYF. CDR3 DNA: TGTGCCAGCAGCTTCACGGGAGAGAACCACGAGCAGTACTTC.

In its sample, this clonotype was seen a few times. The chain employs TRBV28 and TRBJ2-1; 15 bases agree with TRBD2. The germline V gene encodes CDR1 MDHEN and CDR2 SYDVKM. V shed 6 bases, J shed 7 bases, and the junction held 7 bases outside the gene matches. The CDR3 covers 16 residues. CDR3 in DNA: TGTGCCAGCAGCTCACCCGGACTAGCGGGAGGGAATGAGCAGTTCTTC. Encoded protein: CASSSPGLAGGNEQFF.

As DNA, the CDR3 is TGCGCCAGCAGTAGCGGGGGGGAGGGACCGCTCTCCTTCAAACTGTTTTTT. Its protein product is CASSSGGEGPLSFKLFF. The chain links TRBV5-1 to TRBJ1-4; possible D gene TRBD1, 5 bases. With 5 bases removed from V and 11 bases from J, the gap between germline ends came to 28 bases. Germline CDR1 is SGHRS and CDR2 is YFSETQ. CDR3 length: 17 residues.

This chain uses TRBV7-2 with TRBJ1-1; D gene unclear. CDR3 length equals 14 residues. Germline CDR1 reads SGHTA; CDR2 reads FQGNSA. The V gene lost 5 bases and the J gene lost 0 bases, with 10 bases spanning the gap. Written as DNA, the CDR3 is TGTGCCAGCAGCCCAACAACAGTGAACACTGAAGCTTTCTTT. Translation gives CASSPTTVNTEAFF.

The chain combines TRBV2 with TRBJ1-6; D not resolved. With 6 bases removed from V and 7 bases from J, the gap between germline ends came to 13 bases. The CDR3 has 14 amino acids. CDR1 SNHLY and CDR2 FYNNEI come from the germline V gene. The CDR3 here is CASSPGRANSPLHF. The CDR3, as DNA: TGTGCCAGCAGCCCGGGCCGAGCCAATTCACCCCTCCACTTT.

The genes are TRBV20-1 and TRBJ1-2; the D gene is possibly TRBD1 (5 bases). Trimming stripped 3 bases from V and 1 base from J, with 9 bases between. From germline, CDR1 is DFQATT and CDR2 SNEGSKA (reference sequence). The CDR3 is 13 residues long. CDR3: CSARDTRNYGYTF. The CDR3 DNA is TGCAGTGCTAGGGACACCCGTAACTATGGCTACACCTTC.

The J gene is TRBJ1-4, the V gene TRBV7-9; 7 nucleotides match TRBD1. V was pared by 5 bases and J by 5 bases, with 11 bases of the junction left unmatched. Germline V gene data show CDR1 as SEHNR and CDR2 as FQNEAQ (reference sequence). This CDR3 is 16 amino acids long. The CDR3 DNA reads TGTGCCAGCAGCCCCCGGGACAGCTCCCAGAATGAAAAACTGTTTTTT. This encodes CASSPRDSSQNEKLFF.

The J gene is TRBJ2-1, the V gene TRBV3-1; 9 bases match TRBD2. Germline loops: CDR1 LGHDT, CDR2 YNNKEL (reference sequence). The CDR3 extends over 18 amino acids. The ends lost 1 base at V and 6 bases at J; junction bases unmatched: 13. In DNA form, the CDR3 reads TGTGCCAGCAGCCAAGCTCCTAGCGGGGATTCCCTTGCCAATGAGCAGTTCTTC. Translating gives CASSQAPSGDSLANEQFF.

J is TRBJ2-7 and V is TRBV19, with D unclear. Germline CDR1 and CDR2: LNHDA and SQIVND (reference sequence). The CDR3 consists of 15 residues. V dropped 5 bases and J dropped 1 base, with 15 bases sitting between them. CDR3 sequence reads: CASSWSKGGSYEQYF. CDR3 bases: TGTGCCAGTAGTTGGTCAAAAGGTGGTTCCTACGAGCAGTACTTC.

The CDR3 DNA is TGTGCCACCAGCCCAGACGAGGGAGACCAAGAGACCCAGTACTTC. This codes for CATSPDEGDQETQYF. This chain connects TRBV15 to TRBJ2-5; possibly TRBD2 for D (5 bases). This CDR3 comprises 15 residues. From germline, CDR1 is LNHNV and CDR2 YYDKDF (reference sequence). V dropped 5 bases and J dropped 0 bases, with 13 bases sitting between them.

The gene calls are TRBV20-1 and TRBJ1-1; D may be TRBD1 (5 bases). Trimming took off 3 bases at V and 0 bases at J, with 8 bases between the two ends. From germline, CDR1 is DFQATT and CDR2 SNEGSKA (reference sequence). The CDR3 totals 13 residues. As DNA, the CDR3 is TGCAGTGCTAGGGGGGGACTGAACACTGAAGCTTTCTTT. Translated: CSARGGLNTEAFF.

In its sample, this clonotype was seen a few times. The chain combines TRBV5-1 with TRBJ2-1; a weak D match, TRBD2 (6 bases). From germline, CDR1 is SGHRS and CDR2 YFSETQ. This CDR3 is 13 amino acids long. V shed 7 bases and J shed 7 bases, with 15 bases lying between them. CDR3 coding DNA: TGCGCCAGCGGTGGGGGGTTTGAGAATGAGCAGTTCTTC. This sequence encodes CASGGGFENEQFF.